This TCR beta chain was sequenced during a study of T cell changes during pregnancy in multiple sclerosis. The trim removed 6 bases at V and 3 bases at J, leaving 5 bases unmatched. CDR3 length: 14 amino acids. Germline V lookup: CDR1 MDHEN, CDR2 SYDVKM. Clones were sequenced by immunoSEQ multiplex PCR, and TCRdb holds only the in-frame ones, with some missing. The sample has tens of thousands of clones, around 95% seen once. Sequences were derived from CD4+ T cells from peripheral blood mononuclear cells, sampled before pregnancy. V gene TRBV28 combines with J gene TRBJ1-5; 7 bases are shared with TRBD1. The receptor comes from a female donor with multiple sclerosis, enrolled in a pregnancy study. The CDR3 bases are TGTGCCAGCAGATTGGGACAGCTCAATCAGCCCCAGCATTTT. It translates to CASRLGQLNQPQHF.